This T cell receptor (beta chain) was captured in a study of OX40 agonist ivuxolimab in advanced cancers. In the study overall: Given to patients was ivuxolimab, an agonistic anti-OX40 (CD134) antibody. Partial responses were achieved by three patients: one hepatocellular carcinoma, two cutaneous melanoma. Study-wide results and limits: The mean number of expanded clones was higher in CD8+ T cells than in CD4+. Within 6 weeks, CD4+ and CD8+ blood T cells expanded clonally at 0.1 to 3.0 mg/kg.

Looked up from germline, CDR1 is SGHAT and CDR2 is FQNNGV. Unmatched junction bases numbered 0, after V lost 1 base and J lost 3 bases. There are 15 residues in the CDR3. Remarks on this clone: Its matching antigen is unknown.

Only in-frame clones appear in the TCRdb table, and some are missing; sequencing was by immunoSEQ multiplex PCR. This sample has roughly 100,000 clones, with 90% found just once. Here the sequenced sample was CD4+ or CD8+ T cells sorted from blood, taken in a trial of the OX40 agonist ivuxolimab. This sequence was found in an adult with an advanced solid tumor such as melanoma, head and neck, liver or kidney cancer. The J gene is TRBJ2-1, the V gene TRBV11-2; 10 bases are shared with TRBD2. The CDR3 loop is CASSLGLAGYNEQFF. The CDR3, as DNA: TGTGCCAGCAGCTTAGGACTAGCGGGCTACAATGAGCAGTTCTTC.